Listed below are T cell receptor beta chains from one sample, sequenced in a study of T cells in Graves' hyperthyroidism and ophthalmopathy. MiXCR, applied by TCRdb to the multiplex PCR reads, yields one record per CDR3 protein. The sample has about 740,000 distinct CDR3 sequences, 14% seen once. The specimen sequenced was blood. The receptors were sampled from a woman aged 18-29 years with Graves' hyperthyroidism. The CDR3 runs from the conserved cysteine through the conserved F or W. Fields, in order: clone size, V gene, D gene, CDR3 protein. A D gene is named only where the DNA matches it firmly. Clone sizes are given selectively: once, few, many, or a class where the clone is expanded.

size: few
V: TRBV18
D: TRBD1
CDR3: CASSGQVPGGANVLTF

size: many
V: TRBV11-1
D: TRBD1
CDR3: CASSPGTGVGHEQYF

size: few
V: TRBV20-1
D: TRBD2
CDR3: CSAQPTSGRSGEQFF

size: many
V: TRBV3-1
D: -
CDR3: CASSQARLGGGTSGENEQFF

size: many
V: TRBV28
D: -
CDR3: CASSLDTSEQYF

size: many
V: TRBV7-2
D: TRBD2
CDR3: CASSLGLAGSTDTQYF

size: many
V: TRBV30
D: -
CDR3: CAWGDDSGPLSGELFF

size: -
V: TRBV6-1
D: TRBD2
CDR3: CASNRGHGGSQVYEQYF

size: -
V: TRBV7-9
D: -
CDR3: CASSFVGGSSTDTQYF

size: many
V: TRBV7-8
D: -
CDR3: CASSPFYRRGSGNTIYF

size: once
V: TRBV6-5
D: TRBD1
CDR3: CASSSDRGLNPPLHF

size: few
V: TRBV7-9
D: -
CDR3: CASSGRTNYEQYF

size: many
V: TRBV12-3/TRBV12-4
D: -
CDR3: CASSWGGRVNTEAFF

size: few
V: TRBV5-1
D: -
CDR3: CASSLGPRASSYEQYF

size: few
V: TRBV29-1
D: TRBD1
CDR3: CSVVRQGISYEQYF

size: -
V: TRBV24-1
D: -
CDR3: CATSDVRAGELFF